The 5 T cell receptor beta chains given below trace back to one sample, sequenced in a study of blood T cell repertoires in COVID-19. Profiling relied on immunoSEQ multiplex PCR, and the TCRdb table lists in-frame clones only, not all of them. This table has hundreds of thousands of clones, 80% to 90% appearing once. Sequenced sample: PBMCs or T cells enriched from blood (not recorded which). These receptors were collected from a man younger than 45 who had recovered from COVID-19.

The V gene is TRBV7-2, the J gene TRBJ1-6, with D unclear. Trimming took 7 bases from V and 7 from J, leaving 14 bases between them. The V gene's germline CDR1 is SGHTA and CDR2 FQGNSA. The CDR3 has 14 residues. CDR3 DNA: TGTGCCAGCATGCCCTTCGGAGCCAATTCACCCCTCCACTTT. It translates to CASMPFGANSPLHF.

This clone has just one count. V and J are TRBV4-2 and TRBJ1-5; D perhaps matches TRBD1 (5 bases). The ends were cut back, 1 base at V and 1 base at J, with 8 bases in the middle. The CDR3 contains 15 residues. CDR1 is LGHNA and CDR2 is YNFKEQ in the germline V gene. DNA for the CDR3: TGTGCCAGCAGCCAAGGGGGGGACAGCAATCAGCCCCAGCATTTT. It codes for CASSQGGDSNQPQHF.

The chain employs TRBV21-1 and TRBJ2-7; the table calls TRBD2, which could not be checked here. TRBV21-1 is listed as a pseudogene. This CDR3 spans 16 amino acids. The CDR3, as DNA: TGTGCCAGCAAACGGGGGGGTAAGCGGGATCTGGCCGAGCAGTACTTC. Amino acid sequence: CASKRGGKRDLAEQYF.

This clone has a single count. V is TRBV30 and J is TRBJ2-2; a possible D gene is TRBD2 (6 bases). The V gene's germline CDR1 is GTSNPN and CDR2 SVGIG (reference sequence). The CDR3 sequence is 16 residues long. V was clipped by 4 bases and J by 0 bases, with 15 bases between them. The CDR3 bases are TGTGCCTGGACCATGGGACTTACCTCGAACACCGGGGAGCTGTTTTTT. It codes for CAWTMGLTSNTGELFF.

The V and J genes are TRBV10-2 and TRBJ2-7; 14 nucleotides agree with TRBD2. Germline loops: CDR1 WSHSY, CDR2 SAAADI. The ends lost 4 bases at V and 5 bases at J; junction bases unmatched: 4. This CDR3 has 15 amino acids. The CDR3: CASSAGTSGGHEQYF. In DNA, the CDR3 is TGCGCCAGCAGTGCCGGGACTAGCGGGGGACACGAGCAGTACTTC.